Sequencing of this T cell receptor (beta chain) was carried out in a study of identical twins. Unique molecular identifiers were present on cDNA, and template switching added a universal primer site. TCRdb re-called the 5' RACE reads through MiXCR, storing one row per CDR3 protein. This table holds 200,000 to 250,000 distinct CDR3 sequences, roughly 12% found once. The V end lost 1 base, the J end lost 4 bases, and 10 bases lay between the germline ends. This CDR3 region has 15 residues. Germline CDR1 LGHNA, CDR2 YSLEER. This clonotype was picked up a small number of times. Its target is unknown. Findings of the study overall: Fewer insertions characterized abundant cord blood beta clonotypes, whereas memory repertoires showed none.

These data were also filed under a second study, of yellow fever vaccine responses in identical twins.

Material: memory (CD45RO+) T cells sorted from blood. The clonotype originates from a woman between 18 and 30 years old in good health. This sequence joins TRBV4-3 and TRBJ2-2, with D possibly matching TRBD2 (5 bases). DNA of the CDR3: TGCGCCAGCAGCCAAGTCGTCCGGGGCACCGGGGAGCTGTTTTTT. Protein sequence: CASSQVVRGTGELFF.